This TCR beta chain was identified in a study of blood T cell repertoires in COVID-19. Source study methods: Estimation of nucleated cell counts was performed using reference gene primer amplification. Using immunoSEQ multiplex PCR, the repertoire was profiled, and TCRdb retains in-frame clones only, with some absent. V, J and clone size are those of that table, while D and trimming were read from the DNA. Of some 150,000 clones listed, roughly 90% are singletons. V was pared by 4 bases and J by 4 bases, with 3 bases between. This CDR3 comprises 11 residues. The germline gives CDR1 SGHTA, CDR2 FQGTGA.

Input material: peripheral blood. The rearrangement uses TRBV7-3 and TRBJ2-3; D remains ambiguous. The receptor was derived from a human donor in a cohort sampled during active COVID-19. The CDR3 region has the DNA TGTGCCAGCAGCTCGTCAGATACGCAGTATTTT. Its protein is CASSSSDTQYF.